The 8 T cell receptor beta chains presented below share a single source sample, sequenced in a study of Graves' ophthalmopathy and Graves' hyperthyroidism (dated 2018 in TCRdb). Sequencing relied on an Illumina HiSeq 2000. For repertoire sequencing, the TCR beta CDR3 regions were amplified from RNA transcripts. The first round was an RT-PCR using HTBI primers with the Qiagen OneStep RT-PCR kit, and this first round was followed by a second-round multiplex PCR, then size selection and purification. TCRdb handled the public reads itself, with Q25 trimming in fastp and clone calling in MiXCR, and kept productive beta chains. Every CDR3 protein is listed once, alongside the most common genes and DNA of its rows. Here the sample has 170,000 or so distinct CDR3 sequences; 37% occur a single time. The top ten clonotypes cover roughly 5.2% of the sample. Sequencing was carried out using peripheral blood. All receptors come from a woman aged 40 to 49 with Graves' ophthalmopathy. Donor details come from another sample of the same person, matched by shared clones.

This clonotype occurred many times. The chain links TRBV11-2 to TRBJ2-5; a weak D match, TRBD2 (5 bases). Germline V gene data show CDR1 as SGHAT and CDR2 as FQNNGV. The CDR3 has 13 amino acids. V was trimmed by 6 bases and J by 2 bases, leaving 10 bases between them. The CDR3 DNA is TGTGCCAGCAGTTACGGGGATCAAGAGACCCAGTACTTC. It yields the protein CASSYGDQETQYF.

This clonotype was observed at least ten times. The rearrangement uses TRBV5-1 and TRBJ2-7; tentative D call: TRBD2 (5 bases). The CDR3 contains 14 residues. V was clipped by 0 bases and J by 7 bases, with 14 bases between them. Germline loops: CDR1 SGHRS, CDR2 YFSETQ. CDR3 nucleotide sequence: TGCGCCAGCAGCTTGGATGGAGGAATGGGAGAGCAGTACTTC. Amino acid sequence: CASSLDGGMGEQYF.

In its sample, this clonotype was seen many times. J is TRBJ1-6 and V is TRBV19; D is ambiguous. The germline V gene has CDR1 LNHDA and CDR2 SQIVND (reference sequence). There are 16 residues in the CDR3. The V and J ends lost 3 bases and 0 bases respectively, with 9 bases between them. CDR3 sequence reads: CASSMSESSYNSPLHF. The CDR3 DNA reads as TGTGCCAGTAGTATGAGTGAAAGCTCCTATAATTCACCCCTCCACTTT.

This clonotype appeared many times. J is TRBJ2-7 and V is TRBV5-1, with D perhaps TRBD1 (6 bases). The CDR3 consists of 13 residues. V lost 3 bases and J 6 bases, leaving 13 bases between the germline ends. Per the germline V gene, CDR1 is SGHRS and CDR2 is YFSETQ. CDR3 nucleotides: TGCGCCAGCAGCTCTGATTGGGGGCTCGAGCAGTACTTC. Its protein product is CASSSDWGLEQYF.

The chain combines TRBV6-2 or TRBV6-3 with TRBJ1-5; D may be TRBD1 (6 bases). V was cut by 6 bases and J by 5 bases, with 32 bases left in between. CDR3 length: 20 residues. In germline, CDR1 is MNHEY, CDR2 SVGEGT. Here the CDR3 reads CASRPLAGGLAGDTHQPQHF. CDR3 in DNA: TGTGCCAGCAGACCCCTAGCGGGGGGGCTTGCCGGGGACACCCATCAGCCCCAGCATTTT.

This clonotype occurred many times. The CDR3 reads CASSLAPNWGANTEAFF. The CDR3 DNA follows: TGTGCCAGCAGCTTAGCGCCTAATTGGGGGGCTAACACTGAAGCTTTCTTT. The genes are TRBV7-8 and TRBJ1-1; D might be TRBD1 (6 bases). Germline CDR1 reads SGHVS; CDR2 reads FQNEAQ. The V end lost 0 bases, the J end lost 2 bases, and 16 bases lay between the germline ends. The CDR3 sequence is 17 residues long.

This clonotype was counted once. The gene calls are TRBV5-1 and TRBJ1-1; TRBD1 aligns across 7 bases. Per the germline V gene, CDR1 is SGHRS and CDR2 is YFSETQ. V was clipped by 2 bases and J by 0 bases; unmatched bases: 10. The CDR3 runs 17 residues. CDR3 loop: CASSFLRGGNMNTEAFF. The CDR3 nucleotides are TGCGCCAGCAGCTTCCTCAGGGGGGGAAATATGAACACTGAAGCTTTCTTT.

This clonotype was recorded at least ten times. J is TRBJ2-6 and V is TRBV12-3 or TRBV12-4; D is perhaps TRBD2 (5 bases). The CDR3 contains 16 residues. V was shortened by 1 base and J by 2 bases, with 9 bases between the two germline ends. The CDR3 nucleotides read TGTGCCAGCAGTTTAGTCACCGGGACTGGGGCCAACGTCCTGACTTTC. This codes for CASSLVTGTGANVLTF.